Below are 3 T cell receptor beta chains sequenced from a single sample in a study of cytomegalovirus exposure and HLA in healthy donors. It was with 60 Vbeta and 13 Jbeta primers that the PCR ran. The protocol was immunoSEQ multiplex PCR, while the TCRdb copy is restricted to in-frame clones and leaves out a portion. The table shows 130,000 to 150,000 clones, with around three fifths occurring only once. Sequencing used PBMCs. These receptors all stem from a woman aged 25 to 39 in good health and CMV-seropositive.

The chain uses TRBV19 and TRBJ1-5, with a weak D call TRBD1 (5 bases). The germline V and J ends were trimmed by 4 bases and 6 bases, with 13 bases remaining between them. CDR1 LNHDA and CDR2 SQIVND come from the germline V gene (reference sequence). CDR3 length equals 14 residues. This CDR3 is CASSSSQGSQPQHF. The CDR3, as DNA: TGTGCCAGTAGTAGTAGTCAGGGAAGTCAGCCCCAGCATTTT.

There are a few counts of this clone. This sequence joins TRBV11-2 and TRBJ1-1; D not resolved. The germline CDR1 and CDR2 sequences are SGHAT and FQNNGV. V was shortened by 1 base and J by 5 bases, with 8 bases between the two germline ends. This CDR3 is built from 13 residues. CDR3 sequence (DNA): TGTGCCAGCAGCTTAGTTAGAGGAACTGAAGCTTTCTTT. This codes for CASSLVRGTEAFF.

The chain recombines TRBV11-2 with TRBJ1-4, with a tentative D call TRBD1 (5 bases). The CDR3 consists of 15 residues. Germline CDR1 SGHAT, CDR2 FQNNGV. Trimming left V 1 base short and J 8 bases short, with 14 bases between. CDR3 sequence reads: CASSLASVGGEKLFF. The CDR3 nucleotides are TGTGCCAGCAGCTTAGCGAGCGTCGGGGGGGAAAAACTGTTTTTT.